The 12 T cell receptor beta chains listed next were all sequenced from one sample in a study of T cell responses to AZD1222 COVID-19 vaccine (dated by TCRdb to the early 2020s). In the paper's terms, the time point label means: baseline before first vaccination. The treatment or condition label for this specimen denotes: meningococcal conjugate vaccine given as trial control. The library was prepared using the immunoSEQ multiplex PCR assay. TCRdb retrieved this table from immuneACCESS and kept in-frame rearrangements only. Not all clones are present; in checked studies, unresolved V genes account for under half, and no reason is known for the remainder. In all, the sample holds about 150,000 clones, and more than 70% of those were seen once. The ten top clones hold 3% to 4% of the sample. This sample comprised peripheral blood, obtained on day 0 of MenACWY control vaccination. The receptors come from an adult in good health.

The V and J genes are TRBV19 and TRBJ1-1; TRBD1 matches at 8 bases. The germline gives CDR1 LNHDA, CDR2 SQIVND (reference sequence). CDR3 size: 19 residues. V lost 5 bases and J lost 5; bases outside the gene matches: 22. CDR3 sequence reads: CASSGPDRVSGGLRTEAFF. In nucleotides, the CDR3 is TGTGCCAGTAGTGGTCCCGATCGGGTGTCAGGGGGCTTAAGGACTGAAGCTTTCTTT.

The rearrangement links TRBV29-1 to TRBJ2-1, with D possibly TRBD2 on 6 matching bases. V was trimmed by 7 bases and J by 0 bases, leaving 13 bases between them. Germline-derived CDR1 and CDR2 are SQVTM and ANQGSEA. There are 14 residues in the CDR3. CDR3 protein: CSAGGARSYNEQFF. DNA of the CDR3: TGCAGCGCCGGAGGGGCGCGCTCCTACAATGAGCAGTTCTTC.

The rearrangement uses TRBV9 and TRBJ1-3, with D maybe TRBD1 (5 bases). Germline CDR1 SGDLS, CDR2 YYNGEE. The V end lost 6 bases, the J end lost 0 bases, and 19 bases lay between the germline ends. The CDR3 covers 17 residues. The CDR3 spells CASTTGVRANSGNTIYF. CDR3 bases: TGTGCCAGCACCACGGGGGTCAGGGCCAACTCTGGAAACACCATATATTTT.

The V and J genes are TRBV11-2 and TRBJ1-3; no definite D call. Trimming took off 4 bases at V and 0 bases at J, with 10 bases between the two ends. This CDR3 has 15 amino acids. Germline assignment: CDR1 SGHAT and CDR2 FQNNGV. CDR3 residues: CASSSRRGSGNTIYF. The DNA of the CDR3 is TGTGCCAGCAGCTCGCGCCGGGGCTCTGGAAACACCATATATTTT. Supplemented by reference TRBV11-2 and TRBJ1-3, the full variable domain reads EAGVAQSPRYKIIEKRQSVAFWCNPISGHATLYWYQQILGQGPKLLIQFQNNGVVDDSQLPKDRFSAERLKGVDSTLKIQPAKLEDSAVYLCASSSRRGSGNTIYFGEGSWLTVV.

The table lists this clone with a few counts. V is TRBV18 and J is TRBJ2-3; D may match TRBD1 or TRBD2 (5 bases each). CDR3 length equals 15 residues. V was shortened by 4 bases and J by 2 bases, with 13 bases between the two germline ends. Germline V lookup: CDR1 KGHSH, CDR2 LQKENI. The CDR3 loop is CASSRAQGDTDTQYF. In nucleotides, the CDR3 is TGTGCCAGCTCACGGGCGCAGGGAGACACAGATACGCAGTATTTT.

This sequence joins TRBV30 and TRBJ1-5, with D tentatively TRBD1 (5 bases). The CDR3 consists of 14 residues. CDR1 GTSNPN and CDR2 SVGIG come from the germline V gene (reference sequence). The V end lost 4 bases, the J end lost 4 bases, and 14 bases lay between the germline ends. The CDR3 sequence: CAWNLQGPNQPQHF. The CDR3 DNA reads TGTGCCTGGAACCTTCAGGGCCCGAATCAGCCCCAGCATTTT.

The V and J genes are TRBV6-5 and TRBJ1-2; maybe TRBD1 (5 bases). The CDR3 loop spans 15 amino acids. The germline V and J ends were trimmed by 5 bases and 3 bases, with 16 bases remaining between them. Germline V gives CDR1 MNHEY, CDR2 SVGAGI. The CDR3 protein is CASSPRTGEYYGYTF. CDR3 DNA: TGTGCCAGCAGTCCCCGGACGGGGGAGTACTATGGCTACACCTTC.

This clone was seen just once. This rearrangement joins TRBV7-9 to TRBJ1-1; D ambiguous. V was pared by 5 bases and J by 5 bases, with 12 bases between. This CDR3 contains 13 residues. The germline V gene encodes CDR1 SEHNR and CDR2 FQNEAQ (reference sequence). Here the CDR3 reads CASSPGRATEAFF. The DNA for the CDR3 is TGTGCCAGCAGCCCCGGGAGGGCGACTGAAGCTTTCTTT.

The V and J genes are TRBV19 and TRBJ2-7, with D possibly being TRBD2 (6 bases). V was clipped by 4 bases and J by 3 bases, with 16 bases between them. The CDR3 is 15 amino acids. Per germline, CDR1 LNHDA and CDR2 SQIVND (reference sequence). In nucleotides, the CDR3 is TGTGCCAGTAGTAGGGGGGATGGGGGAAGCTACGAGCAGTACTTC. Encoded protein: CASSRGDGGSYEQYF.

This sequence joins TRBV7-3 and TRBJ2-2; D is unresolved. V was trimmed by 3 bases and J by 1 base, leaving 6 bases between them. The germline V gene encodes CDR1 SGHTA and CDR2 FQGTGA. The CDR3 runs to 14 residues. CDR3 in DNA: TGTGCCAGCAGCTTGGGTCTGAACACCGGGGAGCTGTTTTTT. Encoded protein: CASSLGLNTGELFF.

This sequence joins TRBV4-2 and TRBJ2-1; 9 bases fit TRBD1. V dropped 1 base and J dropped 5; count of bases not matched to a gene: 9. Germline V gene data show CDR1 as LGHNA and CDR2 as YNFKEQ. The CDR3 spans 17 residues. In DNA, the CDR3 is TGTGCCAGCAGCCAAGGGTTGGTTGGACAGGGGCACAATGAGCAGTTCTTC. Translation gives CASSQGLVGQGHNEQFF.

The rearrangement uses TRBV18 and TRBJ2-5, with D perhaps TRBD1 (5 bases). V was trimmed by 8 bases and J by 2 bases, leaving 12 bases between them. Germline CDR1 and CDR2: KGHSH and LQKENI. The CDR3 length is 13 residues. The CDR3 nucleotides are TGTGCCAGCCGCCGCCAGGGTCAAGAGACCCAGTACTTC. Translating it yields CASRRQGQETQYF. Full variable domain (missing parts from reference TRBV18 and TRBJ2-5): NAGVMQNPRHLVRRRGQEARLRCSPMKGHSHVYWYRQLPEEGLKFMVYLQKENIIDESGMPKERFSAEFPKEGPSILRIQQVVRGDSAAYFCASRRQGQETQYFGPGTRLLVL.